This paragraph reports one TCR beta chain. Antigen: not known. Germline DNA was extracted alongside blood RNA, which was obtained from unsorted whole blood. The investigators made TCR beta cDNA from roughly 0.55 ug total RNA, using a constant-region primer. Three nested multiplex PCR rounds, a slightly modified ARM-PCR method, built the TCR beta libraries. Running roughly 10 cycles apiece, the first two PCR rounds relied on TRBV1-TRBV30 forward primers together with a C-beta reverse primer. TCRdb analysed the multiplex PCR reads with MiXCR anew, one entry per CDR3 protein. This sample has hundreds of thousands of distinct CDR3 sequences; roughly three fifths occur once, and the top ten carry approximately 17%. The data belong to a study of tumor-infiltrating lymphocytes in primary liver carcinoma. At the level of the study: The cohort consisted of patients whose primary liver carcinoma was surgically resected. The study's findings and limits: Tumor-adjacent and tumor-blood pairs displayed less overlap than did pairs of tumor regions.

Trimming took 2 bases from V and 7 from J, leaving 14 bases between them. The CDR3 totals 13 residues. Germline V CDR1 and CDR2: SQVTM, ANQGSEA. Sequences were obtained from peripheral blood. V usage is TRBV29-1 and J usage is TRBJ1-1; D remains unclear. The TCR originated in a woman in her thirties with primary liver carcinoma and hepatitis B virus infection. CDR3 sequence reads: CSVESGMWIEAFF. As DNA, the CDR3 is TGCAGCGTTGAATCGGGGATGTGGATTGAAGCTTTCTTT.